This T cell receptor (beta chain) originates from a study of CD8+ T cells in alopecia areata. Whole-study results and caveats: Scalp samples also yield sequences of resident alphabeta T cells from normal skin.

Germline CDR1 is SGHVS and CDR2 is FQNEAQ. This CDR3 region has 15 residues. V dropped 5 bases and J dropped 7; count of bases not matched to a gene: 5. Sequencing used cDNA as its template, made by extracting RNA and reverse transcribing it. Only in-frame clones appear in the TCRdb table, and some are missing; sequencing was by immunoSEQ multiplex PCR. The table has about 110,000 clones, approximately 61% seen once; the top ten hold more than 20%. As to this clone: Its antigen is unknown.

The TCR originated in a human donor with alopecia areata. Sequenced input: NKG2D-low CD8+ T cells sorted from blood. The V gene is TRBV7-8, the J gene TRBJ2-1, with 13 positions matching TRBD2. This CDR3 is CASSHLTSGRNEQFF. The CDR3 DNA follows: TGTGCCAGCAGCCACCTGACTAGCGGGAGGAATGAGCAGTTCTTC.